This is a list of T cell receptor beta chains from one sample in a study of shared clonotypes between healthy human individuals. Clones were read by immunoSEQ multiplex PCR, and TCRdb kept only the in-frame ones, dropping some. The table includes 1,100,000 or so clones, approximately 80% detected once. The sample consisted of memory CD4+ T cells from PBMCs. These receptors originate from a young man in good health. Some clones in this sample may be carry-over from other donors' samples. CDR3s include the opening cysteine and the closing phenylalanine or tryptophan. The D gene is left open where the match is weak. The size entry is marked missing in some rows and otherwise reads once, few, many or a size class.

j_gene	d_gene	abundance	v_gene	CDR3nt	CDR3aa
TRBJ2-1	TRBD2	NA	TRBV9	TGTGCCAGCAGTCCCCCTACTAGCGCCGATTACAATGAGCAGTTCTTC	CASSPPTSADYNEQFF
TRBJ2-7	TRBD1	NA	TRBV6-1	TGTGCCAGCAGTGAACGACAGGGGTCGACCTACGAGCAGTACTTC	CASSERQGSTYEQYF
TRBJ2-3	TRBD2	NA	TRBV2	TGTGCCAGCAGTTCCATAGCGGGTTCCACAGATACGCAGTATTTT	CASSSIAGSTDTQYF
TRBJ2-1	TRBD2	NA	TRBV6-1	TGTGCCAGCAGTGAACTAGCGGGAGGAAGGTCCTACAATGAGCAGTTCTTC	CASSELAGGRSYNEQFF
TRBJ2-5	NA	once	TRBV5-4	TGTGCCAGCAGCTCCCTTTCGACGTCTCGGGAGACCCAGTACTTC	CASSSLSTSRETQYF
TRBJ2-1	NA	few	TRBV9	TGTGCCAGCAGCGGATACAATGAGCAGTTCTTC	CASSGYNEQFF
TRBJ2-7	NA	once	TRBV10-3	TGTGCCATCAGTGAGTCGGACAGCGGACCTAACGAGCAGTACTTC	CAISESDSGPNEQYF
TRBJ2-7	NA	NA	TRBV28	TGTGCCAGGACTTTATATGAGCAGTACTTC	CARTLYEQYF
TRBJ2-6	NA	NA	TRBV4-3	TGCGCCAGCAGCCAAGGGGGAGGTGGGGCCAACGTCCTGACTTTC	CASSQGGGGANVLTF
TRBJ2-4	NA	NA	TRBV28	TGTGCCAGCACTCCGACAGGGAGGAACATTCAGTACTTC	CASTPTGRNIQYF
TRBJ2-6	TRBD1	NA	TRBV28	TGTGCCAGCAGCGTAACAGGGGCTGGGGCCAACGTCCTGACTTTC	CASSVTGAGANVLTF
TRBJ1-5	TRBD1	NA	TRBV19	TGTGCCAGTAGTCCCGGGACAGGGAGGACCCTTAATCAGCCCCAGCATTTT	CASSPGTGRTLNQPQHF
TRBJ2-3	NA	few	TRBV5-1	TGCGCCAGCAGCTTGGAAGGGGTCACAGATACGCAGTATTTT	CASSLEGVTDTQYF
TRBJ1-1	NA	NA	TRBV6-1	TGTGCCAGCAGTGCCCAGGACAGACGGACTTTGAACACTGAAGCTTTCTTT	CASSAQDRRTLNTEAFF
TRBJ1-5	TRBD1	once	TRBV7-2	TGTGCCAGCAGCTCGTACGGCAGGGGGAATCAGCCCCAGCATTTT	CASSSYGRGNQPQHF
TRBJ2-1	NA	NA	TRBV11-2	TGTGCCAGCAGCTACAATCACGGTAGCGATGAGCAGTTCTTC	CASSYNHGSDEQFF
TRBJ2-5	NA	NA	TRBV4-2	TGTGCCAGCAGCCTTAGGACGGATCAAGAGACCCAGTACTTC	CASSLRTDQETQYF
TRBJ2-3	NA	few	TRBV5-1	TGCGCCAGCAGCCACGGCGAGTGGCCCACAGATACGCAGTATTTT	CASSHGEWPTDTQYF
TRBJ2-2	TRBD2	NA	TRBV9	TGTGCCAGCAGCGGGGGGACTAGCGGAAACACCGGGGAGCTGTTTTTT	CASSGGTSGNTGELFF
TRBJ2-5	NA	NA	TRBV18	TGTGCCAGCTCACCAGACAGACAAGAGACCCAGTACTTC	CASSPDRQETQYF
TRBJ2-5	TRBD1	NA	TRBV6-1	TGTGCCAGCAGTGCAAACAGGGGACGAAAGACCCAGTACTTC	CASSANRGRKTQYF
TRBJ1-3	NA	NA	TRBV6-6	TGTGCCAGCAGAGCATCATTAAGAAACACCATATATTTT	CASRASLRNTIYF
TRBJ2-7	TRBD2	once	TRBV6-1	TGTGCCAGCAGGACAGCGGGAGGGCGCCACGAGCAGTACTTC	CASRTAGGRHEQYF
TRBJ2-3	NA	NA	TRBV13	TGTGCCAGCAGCTTAGTGCCGCGTCGCCGCGGGAACACAGATACGCAGTATTTT	CASSLVPRRRGNTDTQYF
TRBJ2-7	TRBD1	NA	TRBV10-3	TGTGCCATCAGTGATCGGACAGGGGGAAACGACGAGCAGTACTTC	CAISDRTGGNDEQYF
TRBJ2-7	TRBD2	few	TRBV6-1	TGTGCCAGCAGTGGGAGACTAGCGGGAGATCTGTACGAGCAGTACTTC	CASSGRLAGDLYEQYF
TRBJ2-5	NA	NA	TRBV5-6	TGTGCCAGCAGCAGTCTGAAAGACTACCAAGAGACCCAGTACTTC	CASSSLKDYQETQYF
TRBJ1-6	NA	NA	TRBV11-2	TGTGCCAGCAGCTTGAGTTCCGTCTGGGGACCCCTCCACTTT	CASSLSSVWGPLHF